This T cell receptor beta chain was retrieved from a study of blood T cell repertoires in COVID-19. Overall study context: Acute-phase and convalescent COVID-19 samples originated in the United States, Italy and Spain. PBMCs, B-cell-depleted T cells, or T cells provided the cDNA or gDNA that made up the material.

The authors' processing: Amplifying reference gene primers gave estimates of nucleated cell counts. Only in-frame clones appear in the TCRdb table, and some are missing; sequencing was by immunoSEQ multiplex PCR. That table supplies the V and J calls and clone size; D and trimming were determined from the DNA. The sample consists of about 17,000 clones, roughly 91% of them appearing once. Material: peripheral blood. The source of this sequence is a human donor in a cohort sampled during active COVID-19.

The DNA for the CDR3 is TGTGCCAGCAGCCGGACTGCAAGCACAGATACGCAGTATTTT. As protein: CASSRTASTDTQYF. The chain links TRBV5-4 to TRBJ2-3; D possibly corresponds to TRBD2 (5 bases). The V gene lost 4 bases and the J gene lost 0 bases, with 9 bases spanning the gap. This CDR3 is built from 14 residues. Germline CDR1 is SGHNT and CDR2 is YYREEE (reference sequence). The entire variable domain, with the rest obtained from reference TRBV5-4 and TRBJ2-3, is as follows: ETGVTQSPTHLIKTRGQQVTLRCSSQSGHNTVSWYQQALGQGPQFIFQYYREEENGRGNFPPRFSGLQFPNYSSELNVNALELDDSALYLCASSRTASTDTQYFGPGTRLTVL.